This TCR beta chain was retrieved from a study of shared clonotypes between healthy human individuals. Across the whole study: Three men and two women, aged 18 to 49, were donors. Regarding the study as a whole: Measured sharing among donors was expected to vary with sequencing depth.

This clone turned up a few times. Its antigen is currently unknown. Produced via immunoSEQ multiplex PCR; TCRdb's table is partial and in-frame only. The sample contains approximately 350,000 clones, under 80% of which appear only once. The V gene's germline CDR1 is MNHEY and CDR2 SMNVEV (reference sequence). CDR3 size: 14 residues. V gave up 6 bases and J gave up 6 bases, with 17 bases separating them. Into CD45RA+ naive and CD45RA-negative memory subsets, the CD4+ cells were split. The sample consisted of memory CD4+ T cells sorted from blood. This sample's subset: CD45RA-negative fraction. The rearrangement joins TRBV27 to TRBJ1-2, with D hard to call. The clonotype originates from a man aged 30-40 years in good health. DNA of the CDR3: TGTGCCAGCAGGAGGCCCGGTAGTTCCGATGGCTACACCTTC. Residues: CASRRPGSSDGYTF.